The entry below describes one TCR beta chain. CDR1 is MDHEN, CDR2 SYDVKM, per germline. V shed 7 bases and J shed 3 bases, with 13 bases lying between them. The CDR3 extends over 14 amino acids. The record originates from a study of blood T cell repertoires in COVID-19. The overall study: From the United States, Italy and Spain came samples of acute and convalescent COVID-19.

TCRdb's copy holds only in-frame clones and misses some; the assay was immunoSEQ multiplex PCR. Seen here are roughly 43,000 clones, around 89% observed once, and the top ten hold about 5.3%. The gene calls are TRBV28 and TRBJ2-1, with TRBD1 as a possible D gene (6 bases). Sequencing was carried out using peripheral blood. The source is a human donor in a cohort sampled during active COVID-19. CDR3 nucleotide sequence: TGTGCCAGCACCTGGGGGCTCCACTACAATGAGCAGTTCTTC. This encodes CASTWGLHYNEQFF.